The 26 T cell receptor beta chains in this list originate from one sample, sequenced in a study of T cells in Graves' hyperthyroidism and ophthalmopathy. Using RNA transcripts as the source, TCR beta CDR3 regions were amplified. Primed by the HTBI set, a first-round RT-PCR was run on the TCR CDR3. TCRdb passed the multiplex PCR reads through MiXCR, listing each CDR3 protein once. Of about 350,000 distinct CDR3 sequences in the sample, approximately 14% were seen once. The material sequenced was blood. Receptors originate from a woman in her thirties or forties with Graves' ophthalmopathy.

The chain recombines TRBV27 with TRBJ2-1; 13 bases are a match to TRBD2. The CDR3 is made up of 17 amino acids. V dropped 1 base and J dropped 6; count of bases not matched to a gene: 6. Looked up from germline, CDR1 is MNHEY and CDR2 is SMNVEV (reference sequence). The CDR3 region is CASSLWGLAGYSNEQFF. As DNA, the CDR3 is TGTGCCAGCAGTTTATGGGGACTAGCGGGGTACTCCAATGAGCAGTTCTTC.

This clonotype has at least ten counts. The chain recombines TRBV2 with TRBJ2-3, with no clear D. The CDR3 sequence is 14 residues long. V lost 6 bases to trimming and J lost 1 base, with 11 bases between them. Germline CDR1 is SNHLY and CDR2 is FYNNEI. The CDR3 sequence is CASRQRSGTDTQYF. Here the CDR3 DNA reads TGTGCCAGCAGACAGCGTTCTGGCACAGATACGCAGTATTTT.

The chain is built from TRBV19 and TRBJ1-4, with TRBD1 matching over 10 bases. The V segment lost 9 bases and the J segment 5 bases; nucleotides outside the gene matches: 9. Germline assignment: CDR1 LNHDA and CDR2 SQIVND (reference sequence). The length of the CDR3 is 15 residues. The CDR3 coding sequence is TGTGCCAGCACCTTGACAGGGGGCGAAAATGAAAAACTGTTTTTT. Translation: CASTLTGGENEKLFF.

The rearrangement links TRBV28 to TRBJ2-1, with 8 bases that match TRBD2. The CDR3 totals 17 residues. Trimming cost V 9 bases and J 1 base; bases outside gene matches: 14. The V gene's germline CDR1 is MDHEN and CDR2 SYDVKM. The CDR3 here is CASWLTGTRGSYNEQFF. The CDR3 nucleotides read TGTGCCAGTTGGTTAACGGGGACTAGAGGATCCTACAATGAGCAGTTCTTC.

This clonotype has more than one count but fewer than ten. The gene calls are TRBV5-5 and TRBJ2-1; possible D gene TRBD1, 6 bases. The germline V gene encodes CDR1 SGHKS and CDR2 YYEKEE (reference sequence). Trimming cost V 2 bases and J 0 bases, with 9 bases left between them. CDR3 size: 15 residues. The CDR3 coding sequence is TGTGCCAGCAGCTTTACAGGGAGCTCCTACAATGAGCAGTTCTTC. Its translation: CASSFTGSSYNEQFF.

The V call is TRBV20-1, the J call TRBJ2-2, with D possibly matching TRBD1 (5 bases). CDR3 length: 17 amino acids. Trimming pared 6 bases from V and 5 bases from J, leaving 25 bases between. Germline CDR1 is DFQATT and CDR2 is SNEGSKA (reference sequence). CDR3 protein: CSAREVAEPLRTGELFF. CDR3 DNA sequence: TGCAGTGCCAGGGAAGTTGCGGAACCGCTGCGAACCGGGGAGCTGTTTTTT.

In this sample, this clonotype turned up many times. V is TRBV11-2 and J is TRBJ2-1; 9 nucleotides align to TRBD2. The CDR3 is 15 residues long. With V trimmed by 1 base and J by 4 bases, 2 bases remained unmatched. The germline gives CDR1 SGHAT, CDR2 FQNNGV. The CDR3 here is CASSLVSGSYNEQFF. For the CDR3, the DNA is TGTGCCAGCAGCTTAGTTAGCGGGAGTTACAATGAGCAGTTCTTC. Based on the CDR3 plus reference TRBV11-2 and TRBJ2-1, the full variable domain is EAGVAQSPRYKIIEKRQSVAFWCNPISGHATLYWYQQILGQGPKLLIQFQNNGVVDDSQLPKDRFSAERLKGVDSTLKIQPAKLEDSAVYLCASSLVSGSYNEQFFGPGTRLTVL.

This clonotype was seen repeatedly, ten times or more. The genes are TRBV29-1 and TRBJ2-6, with D perhaps matching TRBD2 (5 bases). The CDR3 sequence is 15 residues long. Germline values: CDR1 SQVTM, CDR2 ANQGSEA. V lost 1 base and J 0 bases, leaving 7 bases between the germline ends. CDR3 in amino acids: CSVEGGLSGANVLTF. CDR3 DNA: TGCAGCGTTGAAGGAGGGCTCTCTGGGGCCAACGTCCTGACTTTC.

V gene TRBV13 combines with J gene TRBJ2-7, with 9 bases aligning to TRBD2. The CDR3 is made up of 15 amino acids. Trimming cost V 5 bases and J 2 bases; bases outside gene matches: 7. CDR1 is PRHDT, CDR2 FYEKMQ, per germline (reference sequence). The CDR3 region is CASSNPSGATYEQYF. The CDR3 DNA follows: TGTGCCAGCAGCAACCCTAGCGGGGCAACCTACGAGCAGTACTTC.

This clonotype has ten or more counts. This rearrangement joins TRBV28 to TRBJ2-7, with D perhaps TRBD1 or TRBD2 (6 bases each). The CDR3 contains 14 residues. Trimming removed 7 bases from V and 0 bases from J, with 13 bases in between. Germline assignment: CDR1 MDHEN and CDR2 SYDVKM. Here the CDR3 reads CASKRGGSSYEQYF. For the CDR3, the DNA is TGTGCCAGCAAGAGAGGGGGGAGCTCCTACGAGCAGTACTTC.

There are many counts of this clonotype. This chain connects TRBV25-1 to TRBJ1-1; 10 positions agree with TRBD1. The CDR3 sequence is 14 residues long. V lost 4 bases and J lost 5; bases outside the gene matches: 4. Looked up from germline, CDR1 is MGHDK and CDR2 is SYGVNS. DNA of the CDR3: TGTGCCAGCAGTGGAAGACAGGGGGCGACTGAAGCTTTCTTT. This translates into CASSGRQGATEAFF.

In this sample, this clonotype turned up many times. V and J are TRBV27 and TRBJ2-7, with TRBD1 matching 8 bases. The junction had 9 bases not matched to a gene; V was cut back by 6 bases and J by 2 bases. Germline V gene lookup returns CDR1 MNHEY and CDR2 SMNVEV (reference sequence). This CDR3 contains 15 residues. The CDR3 spells CASSRGQGKTYEQYF. The CDR3 DNA reads TGTGCCAGCAGCCGAGGACAGGGAAAAACCTACGAGCAGTACTTC.

Comment on this clonotype: One base away lies a much larger clone, so this may be a sequencing read error. The chain links TRBV2 to TRBJ2-2; a weak D match, TRBD1 (6 bases). The CDR3 sequence is 18 residues long. The V end was cut by 0 bases, the J end by 3 bases, with 17 bases between. CDR1 SNHLY and CDR2 FYNNEI come from the germline V gene. CDR3 loop: CASSEALRMGADTGELFF. CDR3 nucleotides: TGTGCCAGCAGTGAAGCGCTTAGGATGGGGGCGGACACCGGGGAGCTGTTTTTT.

This clonotype showed up just a few times. V usage is TRBV7-8 and J usage is TRBJ2-7; possible D gene TRBD1, 6 bases. V lost 5 bases to trimming and J lost 3 bases, with 17 bases between them. The germline CDR1 and CDR2 sequences are SGHVS and FQNEAQ. This CDR3 spans 15 amino acids. The CDR3 DNA is TGTGCCAGCAGCCCACCTTACCCGGACAGCTACGAGCAGTACTTC. This sequence encodes CASSPPYPDSYEQYF.

The chain carries TRBV9 and TRBJ2-4, with TRBD2 matching over 7 bases. CDR1 and CDR2 from the germline V gene are SGDLS and YYNGEE. J gave up 8 bases and V 0 bases, and 5 bases lay outside the gene matches. This CDR3 has 14 residues. CDR3 loop: CASSVEGGMDIQYF. CDR3 coding DNA: TGTGCCAGCAGCGTAGAGGGAGGGATGGACATTCAGTACTTC.

There are many counts of this clonotype. The V and J genes are TRBV6-1 and TRBJ2-1; perhaps TRBD1 as D (6 bases). Germline V gene sequence: CDR1 MNHNS, CDR2 SASEGT. V dropped 3 bases and J dropped 0 bases, with 15 bases sitting between them. The CDR3 covers 17 residues. The CDR3 DNA reads as TGTGCCAGCAGTGATACAGGGATTACGAGCTCCTACAATGAGCAGTTCTTC. Translated: CASSDTGITSSYNEQFF.

This clonotype was observed at least ten times. The gene calls are TRBV7-9 and TRBJ2-1, with no clear D. Germline CDR1 reads SEHNR; CDR2 reads FQNEAQ (reference sequence). This CDR3 region has 16 residues. The ends were cut back, 4 bases at V and 0 bases at J, with 13 bases in the middle. CDR3 bases: TGTGCCAGCAGCTATAAGCAGGCAGCCTCCTACAATGAGCAGTTCTTC. Translation: CASSYKQAASYNEQFF.

In this sample, this clonotype turned up many times. V and J are TRBV6-1 and TRBJ1-1; no definite D call. V was trimmed by 4 bases and J by 5 bases, leaving 11 bases between them. Germline lookup yields CDR1 MNHNS and CDR2 SASEGT. This CDR3 contains 13 residues. The CDR3 DNA is TGTGCCAGCAGTGGTAATTACCGGACTGAAGCTTTCTTT. Amino acid sequence: CASSGNYRTEAFF.

The gene calls are TRBV12-3 or TRBV12-4 and TRBJ1-2; the D is unclear. Trimming removed 3 bases from V and 8 bases from J, with 13 bases in between. CDR3 length: 13 residues. The CDR3 DNA reads TGTGCCAGCAGTTTCATTTCACGGGAAGGCTACACCTTC. This gives the protein CASSFISREGYTF.

The sample holds one count of this clonotype. The V and J genes are TRBV19 and TRBJ2-5; 10 bases are shared with TRBD2. Germline loops: CDR1 LNHDA, CDR2 SQIVND (reference sequence). The CDR3 contains 16 residues. V dropped 1 base and J dropped 1; count of bases not matched to a gene: 3. Written as DNA, the CDR3 is TGTGCCAGTAGTATAGGGGCTAGCGGGGGCCAAGAGACCCAGTACTTC. As protein: CASSIGASGGQETQYF.

This clonotype was found a few times. The chain combines TRBV7-2 with TRBJ2-7; D gene uncertain. Germline values: CDR1 SGHTA, CDR2 FQGNSA. The V end was cut by 6 bases, the J end by 0 bases, with 9 bases between. The CDR3 loop spans 13 amino acids. The CDR3 protein is CASSQTDSYEQYF. The CDR3 DNA sequence: TGTGCCAGCAGTCAAACAGACTCCTACGAGCAGTACTTC.

The CDR3 spells CASSYLGTPGDEQFF. CDR3 nucleotide sequence: TGTGCCAGCAGTTACCTCGGGACCCCCGGAGATGAGCAGTTCTTC. The rearrangement uses TRBV6-9 and TRBJ2-1; D is perhaps TRBD1 or TRBD2 (5 bases each). The ends were cut back, 3 bases at V and 8 bases at J, with 17 bases in the middle. The V gene's germline CDR1 is MNHGY and CDR2 SVAAGI. This CDR3 comprises 15 residues.

This clonotype was picked up a small number of times. The V and J genes are TRBV18 and TRBJ2-7; D may be TRBD2 (5 bases). Per the germline V gene, CDR1 is KGHSH and CDR2 is LQKENI. V shed 6 bases and J shed 3 bases, with 12 bases lying between them. The CDR3 is made up of 13 amino acids. DNA for the CDR3: TGTGCCAGCTCTACGGGATTCCGCTACGAGCAGTACTTC. This gives the protein CASSTGFRYEQYF.

This clonotype showed up just a few times. The rearrangement joins TRBV2 to TRBJ1-2, with D perhaps TRBD1 (6 bases). Trimming shortened V by 5 bases and J by 0 bases, and 13 bases separated the two germline ends. Germline loops: CDR1 SNHLY, CDR2 FYNNEI. The CDR3 has 15 residues. This chain's CDR3 is CASSKTQGTNYGYTF. CDR3 bases: TGTGCCAGCAGTAAAACTCAGGGGACTAACTATGGCTACACCTTC. The full variable domain, completed using reference TRBV2 and TRBJ1-2, is EPEVTQTPSHQVTQMGQEVILRCVPISNHLYFYWYRQILGQKVEFLVSFYNNEISEKSEIFDDQFSVERPDGSNFTLKIRSTKLEDSAMYFCASSKTQGTNYGYTFGSGTRLTVV.

The chain combines TRBV9 with TRBJ2-7, with D possibly called TRBD1 or TRBD2 (7 bases each). The length of the CDR3 is 18 residues. Germline-derived CDR1 and CDR2 are SGDLS and YYNGEE. The V gene lost 0 bases and the J gene lost 2 bases, with 21 bases spanning the gap. The CDR3 loop reads CASSVGGGGGLTAYEQYF. In nucleotides, the CDR3 is TGTGCCAGCAGCGTAGGAGGGGGCGGGGGACTTACGGCCTACGAGCAGTACTTC.

V and J are TRBV20-1 and TRBJ2-5, with a weak D call TRBD2 (6 bases). CDR3 length: 13 amino acids. The V end was cut by 4 bases, the J end by 1 base, with 10 bases between. The germline V gene encodes CDR1 DFQATT and CDR2 SNEGSKA (reference sequence). CDR3 residues: CSAIAGSQETQYF. The CDR3 DNA reads as TGCAGTGCTATTGCGGGGTCCCAAGAGACCCAGTACTTC.